This record looks at one T cell receptor (beta chain) sequence and its context. This specimen comes from a study of control samples from healthy donors and cancer patients. The CDR3 has 13 amino acids. The germline CDR1 and CDR2 sequences are GTSNPN and SVGIG (reference sequence). V lost 0 bases to trimming and J lost 4 bases, with 9 bases between them. Some clones are missing from TCRdb's copy, which holds only in-frame ones; the method was immunoSEQ multiplex PCR. The sample shows fewer than 70,000 clones, about 93% of them seen only once. This sequence joins TRBV30 and TRBJ2-5; D is unresolved. The sequence derives from a man under 40 in good health. Sequencing was carried out using blood. The CDR3 DNA is TGTGCCTGGAGTGTTTTATCAGGAGAGACCCAGTACTTC. Residues: CAWSVLSGETQYF.